One and the same sample provided the 29 T cell receptor beta chains below, sequenced in a study of blood T cell repertoires in acute mononucleosis. The assay was immunoSEQ multiplex PCR, and TCRdb's table has in-frame clones only and misses some. Among 850 to 900 clones listed, approximately 30% were seen once. Time point of the sample: convalescence about 6 months (5-8 months) after acute presentation (visit 7). The sequences come from EBV YVL epitope tetramer+ CD8+ T cells sorted from PBMCs, collected during convalescence from infectious mononucleosis. The subset denotes: CD8 T cells binding a tetramer with EBV BRLF1 109-117 peptide (YVL-BR). These receptors were taken from a man between 18 and 35 years old with infectious mononucleosis caused by EBV.

This clone was counted many times. The rearrangement uses TRBV10-3 and TRBJ2-7; D not certain. Looked up from germline, CDR1 is ENHRY and CDR2 is SYGVKD. The CDR3 covers 15 residues. V lost 10 bases and J lost 6, with 25 bases in between. The chain's CDR3 is CASSPLLGSGTEQYF. CDR3 DNA: TGTGCCAGCAGCCCCCTATTGGGGTCCGGAACCGAGCAGTACTTC.

This clone was detected many times. J is TRBJ2-1 and V is TRBV6-5; no definite D call. V lost 6 bases and J lost 4, with 10 bases in between. The germline CDR1 and CDR2 sequences are MNHEY and SVGAGI. The length of the CDR3 is 13 residues. CDR3 sequence (DNA): TGTGCCAGCAGCTCCCTAACGTACAATGAGCAGTTCTTC. Protein sequence: CASSSLTYNEQFF.

This clone is labeled large. Other nucleotide sequences from this sample produce the same CDR3. The genes are TRBV30 and TRBJ1-5; D gene ambiguous. Looked up from germline, CDR1 is GTSNPN and CDR2 is SVGIG (reference sequence). This CDR3 region has 15 residues. Trimming shortened V by 2 bases and J by 0 bases, and 11 bases separated the two germline ends. CDR3 amino acids: CAWSRPLGSNQPQHF. In DNA form, the CDR3 reads TGTGCCTGGAGTAGGCCTCTCGGTAGCAATCAGCCCCAGCATTTT.

The sample holds a few counts of this clone. The rearrangement joins TRBV6-1 to TRBJ2-7, with a weak D call TRBD1 (6 bases). Germline values: CDR1 MNHNS, CDR2 SASEGT. There are 14 residues in the CDR3. Trimming stripped 6 bases from V and 0 bases from J, with 12 bases between. CDR3 sequence reads: CASRAGDTSYEQYF. The CDR3 bases are TGTGCCAGCAGAGCCGGGGACACCTCCTACGAGCAGTACTTC.

This clone was counted a few times. The chain carries TRBV7-3 and TRBJ2-1; no clear D gene. V lost 4 bases and J 4 bases, leaving 8 bases between the germline ends. The CDR3 spans 13 residues. Per germline, CDR1 SGHTA and CDR2 FQGTGA. The chain's CDR3 is CASSSLTYNEQFF. The CDR3 nucleotides are TGTGCCAGCAGCTCCCTAACGTACAATGAGCAGTTCTTC.

In this sample, this clone is hyperexpanded. V is TRBV19 and J is TRBJ2-1; D remains unclear. V shed 7 bases and J shed 2 bases, with 3 bases lying between them. Germline CDR1 and CDR2: LNHDA and SQIVND (reference sequence). The CDR3 has 11 residues. CDR3 in amino acids: CASTAYNEQFF. The CDR3 nucleotides read TGTGCCAGTACGGCCTACAATGAGCAGTTCTTC.

This clone appeared a few times. The rearrangement links TRBV23-1 to TRBJ2-7; D is perhaps TRBD2 (5 bases). TRBV23-1 is an ORF; its function is uncertain. The CDR3 has 14 residues. Trimming took off 9 bases at V and 5 bases at J, with 20 bases between the two ends. The CDR3 protein is CARPFGRPGNEQYF. Here the CDR3 DNA reads TGCGCCAGACCCTTTGGGCGCCCGGGGAACGAGCAGTACTTC.

As regards this clone: The germline gene is not matched at one end of the junction; a read error may be the cause. Other DNA sequences of this sample code for an identical CDR3. This chain uses TRBV6-5 with TRBJ2-3; D gene unclear. CDR1 is MNHEY and CDR2 is SVGAGI in the germline V gene. The CDR3 totals 15 residues. The CDR3 protein is CVSSALLGSASTQYF. Here the CDR3 DNA reads TGTGTCAGCAGTGCCCTACTCGGGTCAGCGTCGACGCAGTATTTT.

V gene TRBV27 combines with J gene TRBJ2-3, with D unclear. CDR1 and CDR2 from the germline V gene are MNHEY and SMNVEV (reference sequence). The V end was cut by 5 bases, the J end by 11 bases, with 14 bases between. This CDR3 has 12 residues. The CDR3 DNA reads TGTGCCAGCAGTCCCCCTGGTGTCGAGCAGTATTTT. It yields the protein CASSPPGVEQYF.

Details on this clone: A far larger clone differs by one base, so this is likely a read error. V usage is TRBV30 and J usage is TRBJ1-5; D gene ambiguous. Germline assignment: CDR1 GTSNPN and CDR2 SVGIG (reference sequence). The CDR3 contains 15 residues. CDR3 in amino acids: CAWSVPLGSNQPLHF. DNA for the CDR3: TGTGCCTGGAGTGTACCCCTGGGAAGCAATCAGCCCCTGCATTTT.

The gene calls are TRBV5-1 and TRBJ2-3; the match to TRBD2 covers 9 bases. The V gene's germline CDR1 is SGHRS and CDR2 YFSETQ. The J segment lost 3 bases and the V segment lost 4 bases, leaving 18 bases of the junction unmatched. This CDR3 contains 19 residues. The CDR3 reads CASSTNTSDRGLATDTQYF. In DNA form, the CDR3 reads TGCGCCAGCAGCACGAATACAAGTGACCGGGGACTAGCAACAGATACGCAGTATTTT.

Concerning this clone itself: It is unclear where the CDR3 begins or ends on the DNA, so no DNA is shown, and the CDR3 is as TCRdb lists it. The chain joins TRBV28 to TRBJ2-2; TRBD2 is the table's D call and was not checked against the DNA. The CDR3 length is 16 residues, termini included. Germline CDR1 and CDR2: MDHEN and SYDVKM. CDR3 loop: CASSFYLQLNPGSCFF.

As to this clone: A read error is likely here: a far larger clone is one base away. This specimen includes other DNA sequences encoding the same CDR3. V gene TRBV6-5 combines with J gene TRBJ2-3, with D unresolved. The CDR3 spans 15 residues. Germline lookup yields CDR1 MNHEY and CDR2 SVGAGI. V gave up 5 bases and J gave up 10 bases, with 22 bases separating them. CDR3 sequence: CASSALLGSASSQYF. CDR3 sequence (DNA): TGTGCCAGCAGTGCCCTACTTGGGTCAGCGTCGTCGCAGTATTTT.

This clone was seen many times. Other DNA variants within this sample encode the same CDR3. V and J are TRBV23-1 and TRBJ2-7; weak D call: TRBD2 (5 bases). TRBV23-1 is an ORF; its function is uncertain. The CDR3 covers 14 residues. V was shortened by 9 bases and J by 5 bases, with 20 bases between the two germline ends. CDR3 bases: TGCGCCAGACCCTTGAGGCGCCCGGGGAACGAGCAGTACTTC. The encoded protein is CARPLRRPGNEQYF.

The CDR3 DNA sequence: TGTGCCAGCAGTGCCCTACTTTTGTCAGCGGCGACGCAGTATTTT. As protein: CASSALLLSAATQYF. The chain is built from TRBV6-5 and TRBJ2-3; a weak D match, TRBD2 (5 bases). Trimming took off 5 bases at V and 9 bases at J, with 21 bases between the two ends. The CDR3 extends over 15 amino acids. Germline lookup yields CDR1 MNHEY and CDR2 SVGAGI.

The gene calls are TRBV27 and TRBJ2-7, with D unresolved. TRBJ2-1 explains the end of the DNA better; the J call may be wrong. The CDR3 runs 13 residues. CDR1 MNHEY and CDR2 SMNVEV come from the germline V gene (reference sequence). CDR3 sequence (DNA): TGTGCCAGCAGCACGACACTCTACAATGAGCAGTTCTTC. This encodes CASSTTLYNEQFF.

About this clone itself: A far larger clone differs by one base, so this is likely a read error. The chain uses TRBV27 and TRBJ2-1; D is undetermined. This CDR3 is 13 amino acids long. The V gene's germline CDR1 is MNHEY and CDR2 SMNVEV (reference sequence). This chain's CDR3 is CASSTTLYYEQFF. As DNA, the CDR3 is TGTGCCAGCAGCACGACACTCTACTATGAGCAGTTCTTC.

The V and J genes are TRBV19 and TRBJ2-3; 7 bases fit TRBD2. J lost 6 bases, V lost 6 bases, and 6 bases had no gene match. The CDR3 is made up of 13 amino acids. Germline-derived CDR1 and CDR2 are LNHDA and SQIVND (reference sequence). CDR3 in amino acids: CASRTAGTDTQYF. The DNA of the CDR3 is TGTGCCAGTAGAACAGCGGGAACTGATACGCAGTATTTT.

This clone has only a few counts. This may arise from a read error, as a much more abundant clone is one base away. The J gene is TRBJ2-7, the V gene TRBV6-1; D not resolved. Germline V CDR1 and CDR2: MNHNS, SASEGT. The CDR3 has 15 residues. V gave up 6 bases and J gave up 6 bases, with 21 bases separating them. In DNA form, the CDR3 reads TGTGCCAGCAGAGCCCTATTGGGGTCCGGAACCGAGCAGTACTTC. Amino acids: CASRALLGSGTEQYF.

In regard to this clone: Since a far larger clone is one base different, this is likely a read error. Other DNA sequences in this specimen translate into the identical CDR3. The chain combines TRBV29-1 with TRBJ2-1; TRBD2 agrees at 10 bases. V trimming: 4 bases; J trimming: 6 bases; junction bases outside the gene matches: 9. This CDR3 has 15 amino acids. The germline CDR1 and CDR2 sequences are SQVTM and ANQGSEA. In DNA, the CDR3 is TGCAGCGTTGGCCTCCTAGCGGGAGAGGCCAATGAGCAGTTCTTC. Encoded protein: CSVGLLAGEANEQFF.

The V and J genes are TRBV7-8 and TRBJ2-3; D unclear. The CDR3 is 15 amino acids. Trimming removed 5 bases at V and 4 bases at J, with 16 bases between. Germline CDR1 and CDR2: SGHVS and FQNEAQ. The CDR3 DNA reads TGTGCCAGCAGCCCCACGCTAGGCGGCGCAGATACGCAGTATTTT. Encoded protein: CASSPTLGGADTQYF. Together with reference TRBV7-8 and TRBJ2-3, the CDR3 gives the full variable domain: GAGVSQSPRYKVAKRGQDVALRCDPISGHVSLFWYQQALGQGPEFLTYFQNEAQLDKSGLPSDRFFAERPEGSVSTLKIQRTQQEDSAVYLCASSPTLGGADTQYFGPGTRLTVL.

As to this clone: A far larger clone is only one base removed, so a read error is likely. The chain carries TRBV19 and TRBJ2-3, with TRBD2 identical over 7 bases. This CDR3 is 14 amino acids long. Germline values: CDR1 LNHDA, CDR2 SQIVND (reference sequence). J lost 6 bases, V lost 6 bases, and 9 bases had no gene match. DNA for the CDR3: TGTGCCAGTAGAACAGCGGGAATCTCTGATACGCAGTATTTT. Translated: CASRTAGISDTQYF.

CDR3 loop: CASSDFRVVDYEQFF. CDR3 DNA sequence: TGTGCCAGCAGTGATTTCCGAGTGGTGGACTATGAGCAGTTCTTC. This chain connects TRBV25-1 to TRBJ2-1; possibly TRBD2 for D (5 bases). Looked up from germline, CDR1 is MGHDK and CDR2 is SYGVNS. The CDR3 has 15 amino acids. The V and J ends lost 3 bases and 8 bases respectively, with 17 bases between them.

This clone was picked up a small number of times. A single base separates this from a much larger clone, so it may be a read error. The CDR3 here is CASSPAGANVLTF. The CDR3 nucleotides read TGTGCCAGCAGCCCAGCTGGGGCCAACGTCCTGACTTTC. This rearrangement joins TRBV11-1 to TRBJ2-6, with D uncertain. CDR3 length equals 13 residues. Germline V gene data show CDR1 as SGHAT and CDR2 as FQDESV (reference sequence). Trimming cost V 5 bases and J 2 bases, with 4 bases left between them. Based on the CDR3 plus reference TRBV11-1 and TRBJ2-6, the full variable domain is EAEVAQSPRYKITEKSQAVAFWCDPISGHATLYWYRQILGQGPELLVQFQDESVVDDSQLPKDRFSAERLKGVDSTLKIQPAELGDSAMYLCASSPAGANVLTFGAGSRLTVL.

This clone was detected a few times. The chain joins TRBV25-1 to TRBJ2-3; D may be TRBD2 (5 bases). V was cut by 6 bases and J by 5 bases, with 18 bases left in between. The CDR3 runs to 15 residues. Per germline, CDR1 MGHDK and CDR2 SYGVNS. This chain's CDR3 is CASSQEPLSGDTQYF. Written as DNA, the CDR3 is TGTGCCAGCAGCCAAGAACCCCTAAGCGGAGATACGCAGTATTTT.

This clone was counted a single time. The chain is built from TRBV6-5 and TRBJ2-3; D call uncertain. CDR3 length: 15 residues. V lost 8 bases to trimming and J lost 14 bases, with 29 bases between them. Germline CDR1 MNHEY, CDR2 SVGAGI. The CDR3: CASCALLGSASSLYF. The CDR3 region has the DNA TGTGCCAGCTGTGCCCTACTTGGGTCAGCGTCGTCGCTGTATTTT.

Notes on this clone: Germline is not matched at one junction end, which may reflect a read error. This chain links TRBV6-5 with TRBJ2-3; D call uncertain. The CDR3 runs to 15 residues. Germline V gene lookup returns CDR1 MNHEY and CDR2 SVGAGI. CDR3 region: CASSAVLGSASTQFF. The CDR3 DNA follows: TGTGCCAGCAGTGCCGTACTTGGGTCAGCGTCGACGCAGTTTTTT.

This clone has ten or more counts. Within the sample, other DNA sequences also encode this same CDR3. The rearrangement joins TRBV6-5 to TRBJ2-7, with D uncertain. The CDR3 runs to 15 residues. Trimming removed 5 bases from V and 6 bases from J, with 20 bases in between. The germline V gene encodes CDR1 MNHEY and CDR2 SVGAGI. The CDR3 coding sequence is TGTGCCAGCAGTGCCCTATTGGGGTCCGGAACCGAGCAGTACTTC. Amino acid sequence: CASSALLGSGTEQYF.

This clone occurred a few times. V usage is TRBV28 and J usage is TRBJ2-2; 14 bases line up with TRBD2. CDR3 length equals 15 residues. CDR1 and CDR2 (germline): MDHEN, SYDVKM. V lost 6 bases to trimming and J lost 5 bases; unmatched junction nucleotides: 2. The CDR3 sequence is CASRRLAGGTGELFF. The CDR3, as DNA: TGTGCCAGCAGACGACTAGCGGGAGGGACCGGGGAGCTGTTTTTT. The full variable domain, completed using reference TRBV28 and TRBJ2-2, is DVKVTQSSRYLVKRTGEKVFLECVQDMDHENMFWYRQDPGLGLRLIYFSYDVKMKEKGDIPEGYSVSREKKERFSLILESASTNQTSMYLCASRRLAGGTGELFFGEGSRLTVL.